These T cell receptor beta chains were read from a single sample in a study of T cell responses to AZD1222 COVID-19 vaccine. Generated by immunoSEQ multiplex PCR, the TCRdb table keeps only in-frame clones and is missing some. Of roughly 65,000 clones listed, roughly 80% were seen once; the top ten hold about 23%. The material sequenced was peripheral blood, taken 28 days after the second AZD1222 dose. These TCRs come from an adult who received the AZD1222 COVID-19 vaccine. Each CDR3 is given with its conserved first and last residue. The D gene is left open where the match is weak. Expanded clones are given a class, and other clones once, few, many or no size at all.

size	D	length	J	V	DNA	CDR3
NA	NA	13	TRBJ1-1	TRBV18	TGTGCCAGCTCACTCCCGGACAGTGGGGGGGCTTTCTTT	CASSLPDSGGAFF
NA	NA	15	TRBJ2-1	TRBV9	TGTGCCAGCAGCGGCGGTAGTTTAGGAAACAATGAGCAGTTCTTC	CASSGGSLGNNEQFF
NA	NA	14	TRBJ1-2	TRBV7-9	TGTGCCAGCAGCACCGATTCCACAGCTTCCAGCTACACCTTC	CASSTDSTASSYTF
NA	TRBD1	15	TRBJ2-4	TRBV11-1	TGTGCCAGCAGCTTACTAACGGGACAGGAAAACATTCAGTACTTC	CASSLLTGQENIQYF
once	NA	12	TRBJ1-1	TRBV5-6	TGTGCCAGCAGCTTTTTACAGACTGAAGCTTTCTTT	CASSFLQTEAFF
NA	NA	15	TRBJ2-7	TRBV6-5	TGTGCCAGCACTCTAAACCCCGGACAGACCTACGAGCAGTACTTC	CASTLNPGQTYEQYF
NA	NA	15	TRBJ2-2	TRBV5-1	TGCGCCAGCAGCTTGCCAGGGGTTGGCACCGGGGAGCTGTTTTTT	CASSLPGVGTGELFF
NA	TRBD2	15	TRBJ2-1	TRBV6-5	TGTGCCAGCAGCGAGCGGGGGGACTCCTACAATGAGCAGTTCTTC	CASSERGDSYNEQFF
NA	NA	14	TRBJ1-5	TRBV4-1	TGCGCCAGCAGCCAAGGTTACACAGGTCAGCCCCAGCATTTT	CASSQGYTGQPQHF
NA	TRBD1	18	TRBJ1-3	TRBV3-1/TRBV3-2	TGTGCCAGCAGCCAAGACTGGGGACAGGGGTTAGCTGGAAACACCATATATTTT	CASSQDWGQGLAGNTIYF
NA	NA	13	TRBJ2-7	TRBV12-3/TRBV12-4	TGTGCCAGCAGTTTAGTATCACATCTCGGCGAGTACTTC	CASSLVSHLGEYF
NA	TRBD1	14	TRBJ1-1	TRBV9	TGTGCCAGCAGCGTACAGGGGGCTAACACTGAAGCTTTCTTT	CASSVQGANTEAFF
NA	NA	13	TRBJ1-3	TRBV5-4	TGTGCCAGCAGCTTGGGCGGGGGGAACACCATATATTTT	CASSLGGGNTIYF
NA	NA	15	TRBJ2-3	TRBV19	TGTGCCAGTAGCGATAGGAGGGGGATGACAGATACGCAGTATTTT	CASSDRRGMTDTQYF
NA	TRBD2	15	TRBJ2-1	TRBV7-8	TGTGCCAGCAGCTCAGCACTAGCGGTATACAATGAGCAGTTCTTC	CASSSALAVYNEQFF
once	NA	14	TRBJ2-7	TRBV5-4	TGTGCCAGCAGCTTACCGGGGGTGTCCTACGAGCAGTACTTC	CASSLPGVSYEQYF
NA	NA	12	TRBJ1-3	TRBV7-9	TGTGCCAGCAGCCGAACGGGAAACACCATATATTTT	CASSRTGNTIYF
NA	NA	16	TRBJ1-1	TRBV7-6	TGTGCCAGCAGCCCGAAATCCGGGCTCGAGAACACTGAAGCTTTCTTT	CASSPKSGLENTEAFF
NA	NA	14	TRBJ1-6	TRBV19	TGTGCCAGTACCGCCTCAGGGACAATTTCACCCCTCCACTTT	CASTASGTISPLHF
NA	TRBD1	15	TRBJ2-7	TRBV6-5	TGTGCCAGCAGTCTCGAAACAGGGGAGATCTACGAGCAGTACTTC	CASSLETGEIYEQYF
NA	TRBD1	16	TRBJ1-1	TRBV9	TGTGCCAGCAGCGTAGAAGGGGACAGTGGAGTCACTGAAGCTTTCTTT	CASSVEGDSGVTEAFF
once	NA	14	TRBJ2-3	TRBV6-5	TGTGCCAGCAGTTACGGGGGGAGCCAAGATACGCAGTATTTT	CASSYGGSQDTQYF
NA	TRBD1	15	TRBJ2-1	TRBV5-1	TGCGCCAGCATTTTCGGCGGGACAGGGGTCCATGAGCAGTTCTTC	CASIFGGTGVHEQFF
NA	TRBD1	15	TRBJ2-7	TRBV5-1	TGCGCCAGCAGCTCTGGACAGGGAACTTACTACGAGCAGTACTTC	CASSSGQGTYYEQYF
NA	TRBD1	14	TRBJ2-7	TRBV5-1	TGCGCCAGCAGCCCGGGACAGCTTTACTACGAGCAGTACTTC	CASSPGQLYYEQYF
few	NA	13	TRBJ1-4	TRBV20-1	TGCAGTGCTAGTAAAGGGAAGGCTGAAAAACTGTTTTTT	CSASKGKAEKLFF
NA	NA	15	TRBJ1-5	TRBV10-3	TGTGCCATCAGTGAACAGGGAAGGAGCAATCAGCCCCAGCATTTT	CAISEQGRSNQPQHF
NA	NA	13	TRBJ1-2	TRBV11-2	TGTGCCAGCAGCTTCCTCCGCCAGGGTGGCTACACCTTC	CASSFLRQGGYTF
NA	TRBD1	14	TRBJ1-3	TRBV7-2	TGTGCCAGCAGCGAGGGACAGCGCGGTAACACCATATATTTT	CASSEGQRGNTIYF
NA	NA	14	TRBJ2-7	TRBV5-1	TGCGCCAGCAGCTTGGATAACTTCTCCTACGAGCAGTACTTC	CASSLDNFSYEQYF
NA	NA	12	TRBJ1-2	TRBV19	TGTGCCAGTAGTATAGTCGGGTATGGCTACACCTTC	CASSIVGYGYTF
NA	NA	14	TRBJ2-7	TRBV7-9	TGTGCCAGCAGCCCGAGGGACCTAACCTACGAGCAGTACTTC	CASSPRDLTYEQYF
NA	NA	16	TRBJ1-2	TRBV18	TGTGCCAGCTCACCACCGGTAGCACGTCAGGTTTATGGCTACACCTTC	CASSPPVARQVYGYTF
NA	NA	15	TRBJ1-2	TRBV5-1	TGCGCCAGCAGCTTGGGAGGTGTCAGTAACTATGGCTACACCTTC	CASSLGGVSNYGYTF
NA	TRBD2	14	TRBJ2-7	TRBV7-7	TGTGCTAGCAGTTCAACCGGGACTAGCGCCGAGCAGTACTTC	CASSSTGTSAEQYF
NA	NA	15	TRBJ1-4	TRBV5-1	TGCGCCAGCAGGCCGACAGGTCTAGCAGGGGAAAAACTGTTTTTT	CASRPTGLAGEKLFF
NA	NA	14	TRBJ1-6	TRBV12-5	TGTGCTAGTGGTTTCTTGGTTACGAATTCACCCCTCCACTTT	CASGFLVTNSPLHF
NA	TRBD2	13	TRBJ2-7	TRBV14	TGTGCCAGCAGCCTTCCTAGCGGGTACGAGCAGTACTTC	CASSLPSGYEQYF
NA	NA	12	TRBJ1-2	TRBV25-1	TGTGCCAGCAGTGATTGGACCGTCGGCTACACCTTC	CASSDWTVGYTF
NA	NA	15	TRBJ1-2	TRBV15	TGTGCCACCAGCAGACCGACAGCAGCTAACTATGGCTACACCTTC	CATSRPTAANYGYTF
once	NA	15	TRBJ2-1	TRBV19	TGTGCCAGTAGCGCCTTCCAGGACTCCTACAATGAGCAGTTCTTC	CASSAFQDSYNEQFF
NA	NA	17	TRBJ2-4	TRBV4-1	TGCGCCAGCAGCCCTACTTCTAGCTCCTCAGCCAAAAACATTCAGTACTTC	CASSPTSSSSAKNIQYF
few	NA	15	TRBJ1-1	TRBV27	TGTGCCAGCAGTCAATCACAGGTCATGAACACTGAAGCTTTCTTT	CASSQSQVMNTEAFF
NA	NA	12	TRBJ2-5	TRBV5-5	TGTGCCAGCAGCTTGGAGGGGGAGACCCAGTACTTC	CASSLEGETQYF
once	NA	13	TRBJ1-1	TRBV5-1	TGCGCCAGCAGCGCACAGCTGAACACTGAAGCTTTCTTT	CASSAQLNTEAFF
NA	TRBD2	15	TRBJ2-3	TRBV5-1	TGCGCCAGCAGCTTGGGCGGGGGGACCGGGGATACGCAGTATTTT	CASSLGGGTGDTQYF
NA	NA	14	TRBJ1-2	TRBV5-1	TGCGCCAGCAGCTTGGATACGGGTGGTGGTGGCTACACCTTC	CASSLDTGGGGYTF
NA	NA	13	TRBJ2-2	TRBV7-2	TGTGCCAGCAGCTCCGTTCTCACCGGGGAGCTGTTTTTT	CASSSVLTGELFF
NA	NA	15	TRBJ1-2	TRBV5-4	TGTGCCAGCAGCTTGGAGGTCGCCCCTCACTATGGCTACACCTTC	CASSLEVAPHYGYTF
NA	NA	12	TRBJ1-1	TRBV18	TGTGCCAGCTCACCCCAAAACACTGAAGCTTTCTTT	CASSPQNTEAFF
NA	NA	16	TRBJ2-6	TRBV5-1	TGCGCCAGCAGCTTGGGTATGAACTCTGGGGCCAACGTCCTGACTTTC	CASSLGMNSGANVLTF
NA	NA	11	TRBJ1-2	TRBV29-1	TGCAGCGTAACGAAAGCCTATGGCTACACCTTC	CSVTKAYGYTF
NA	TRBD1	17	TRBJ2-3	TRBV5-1	TGCGCCAGCAGCTTGGGACAGGGGGCTGGTAGCACAGATACGCAGTATTTT	CASSLGQGAGSTDTQYF
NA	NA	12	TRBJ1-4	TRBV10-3	TGTGCCATCAGTCCGGGAGATGAAAAACTGTTTTTT	CAISPGDEKLFF
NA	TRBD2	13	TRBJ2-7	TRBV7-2	TGTGCCAGCTTAGCGGGGACGAGGGACGAGCAGTACTTC	CASLAGTRDEQYF
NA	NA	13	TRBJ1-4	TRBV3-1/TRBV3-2	TGTGCCAGCAGCCAATGGGAAAATGAAAAACTGTTTTTT	CASSQWENEKLFF
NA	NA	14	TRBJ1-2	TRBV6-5	TGTGCCAGCAGCCCCGAAGGAGGGGCACGGGGCTACACCTTC	CASSPEGGARGYTF
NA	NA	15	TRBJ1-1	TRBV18	TGTGCCAGCTCGGACGGCAGGGGATTTGGCACTGAAGCTTTCTTT	CASSDGRGFGTEAFF
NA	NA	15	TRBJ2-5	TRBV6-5	TGTGCCAGCAGCCCCTTGCGGGGGCTGCAAGAGACCCAGTACTTC	CASSPLRGLQETQYF